These 28 T cell receptor beta chains share one sample of origin, sequenced in a study of lymphopenia after photon versus proton radiotherapy. The method was immunoSEQ multiplex PCR; TCRdb's version includes in-frame clones alone and lacks a portion of them. The sample records approximately 17,000 clones, about 89% being singletons. Specimen: peripheral blood, collected from a patient treated with photon-based radiotherapy. Receptors originate from a man in his sixties with pancreatic cancer.

The chain uses TRBV9 and TRBJ2-4, with D uncertain. V was shortened by 1 base and J by 0 bases, with 14 bases between the two germline ends. Germline CDR1 SGDLS, CDR2 YYNGEE. This CDR3 is 17 amino acids long. CDR3 residues: CASSVSYGDLAKNIQYF. Written as DNA, the CDR3 is TGTGCCAGCAGCGTATCCTACGGTGATCTAGCCAAAAACATTCAGTACTTC. Complete variable domain (other parts from reference TRBV9 and TRBJ2-4): DSGVTQTPKHLITATGQRVTLRCSPRSGDLSVYWYQQSLDQGLQFLIQYYNGEERAKGNILERFSAQQFPDLHSELNLSSLELGDSALYFCASSVSYGDLAKNIQYFGAGTRLSVL.

The CDR3: CASIWRAPGADEQFF. CDR3 sequence (DNA): TGTGCCAGCATATGGAGGGCCCCAGGGGCGGATGAGCAGTTCTTC. J is TRBJ2-1 and V is TRBV6-1; either TRBD1 or TRBD2 may supply D (6 bases each). Germline V gives CDR1 MNHNS, CDR2 SASEGT. V was cut by 7 bases and J by 8 bases, with 21 bases left in between. The CDR3 has 15 amino acids.

The chain joins TRBV19 to TRBJ2-2, with no clear D. V was shortened by 3 bases and J by 6 bases, with 11 bases between the two germline ends. Germline V gene data show CDR1 as LNHDA and CDR2 as SQIVND (reference sequence). CDR3 length: 14 amino acids. Here the CDR3 reads CASSMFGFSGELFF. For the CDR3, the DNA is TGTGCCAGTAGTATGTTCGGGTTCTCCGGGGAGCTGTTTTTT.

J is TRBJ1-2 and V is TRBV5-1; TRBD1 might be the D (5 bases). Trimming removed 4 bases at V and 8 bases at J, with 18 bases between. The CDR3 contains 14 residues. Per germline, CDR1 SGHRS and CDR2 YFSETQ. CDR3 region: CASSPGTAGGGYTF. The CDR3 DNA sequence: TGCGCCAGCAGCCCAGGGACCGCCGGGGGGGGCTACACCTTC.

The chain couples TRBV19 to TRBJ2-1; the match to TRBD2 covers 8 bases. There are 13 residues in the CDR3. Germline CDR1 LNHDA, CDR2 SQIVND (reference sequence). With V trimmed by 7 bases and J by 2 bases, 1 base remained unmatched. CDR3 residues: CASTGGPYNEQFF. The CDR3, as DNA: TGTGCCAGTACGGGGGGGCCCTACAATGAGCAGTTCTTC.

The chain has TRBV5-4 and TRBJ1-2; D gene unclear. Germline CDR1 SGHNT, CDR2 YYREEE (reference sequence). This CDR3 is 16 amino acids long. Trimming removed 0 bases from V and 0 bases from J, with 12 bases in between. CDR3 sequence: CASSLATIQSNYGYTF. The CDR3 region has the DNA TGTGCCAGCAGCTTGGCCACGATCCAGTCTAACTATGGCTACACCTTC.

The rearrangement links TRBV5-1 to TRBJ2-3; D is perhaps TRBD2 (5 bases). The CDR3 has 15 amino acids. Germline lookup yields CDR1 SGHRS and CDR2 YFSETQ. V dropped 0 bases and J dropped 2 bases, with 10 bases sitting between them. CDR3 protein: CASSLGESYTDTQYF. In nucleotides, the CDR3 is TGCGCCAGCAGCTTGGGGGAGTCCTACACAGATACGCAGTATTTT.

J is TRBJ2-3 and V is TRBV15; D remains unclear. Trimming removed 2 bases at V and 1 base at J, with 7 bases between. Per the germline V gene, CDR1 is LNHNV and CDR2 is YYDKDF (reference sequence). This CDR3 region has 14 residues. The CDR3 DNA reads as TGTGCCACCAGCAGACGGAAGGGCACAGATACGCAGTATTTT. This encodes CATSRRKGTDTQYF.

The rearrangement joins TRBV2 to TRBJ2-3, with D uncertain. The CDR3 covers 14 residues. Between the trimmed V and J ends, which lost 3 bases and 3 bases, there was a span of 10 bases. Germline values: CDR1 SNHLY, CDR2 FYNNEI. The CDR3 DNA sequence: TGTGCCAGCAGTGAGTCTGAAGGGACAGATACGCAGTATTTT. It specifies CASSESEGTDTQYF.

This chain's CDR3 is CASSLRDSRADTQYF. CDR3 DNA sequence: TGTGCCAGCAGCCTCCGGGACTCCCGAGCAGATACGCAGTATTTT. V usage is TRBV7-9 and J usage is TRBJ2-3, with D possibly matching TRBD2 (6 bases). V was clipped by 5 bases and J by 4 bases, with 16 bases between them. Germline V CDR1 and CDR2: SEHNR, FQNEAQ (reference sequence). The CDR3 consists of 15 residues.

The chain links TRBV6-5 to TRBJ1-1; a possible D gene is TRBD1 (5 bases). Deletions cut 6 bases from V and 1 base from J, with 15 bases between. Per the germline V gene, CDR1 is MNHEY and CDR2 is SVGAGI. The CDR3 consists of 15 residues. In DNA form, the CDR3 reads TGTGCCAGCAGGGTCATAGGGGCAGGGAACACTGAAGCTTTCTTT. Residues: CASRVIGAGNTEAFF.

V usage is TRBV19 and J usage is TRBJ1-2, with D maybe TRBD1 (6 bases). Germline V gives CDR1 LNHDA, CDR2 SQIVND (reference sequence). The germline V and J ends were trimmed by 9 bases and 4 bases, with 15 bases remaining between them. CDR3 length: 13 amino acids. The CDR3 DNA reads as TGTGCCAGCCAACCCTGGGGGGCCTATGGCTACACCTTC. Amino acids: CASQPWGAYGYTF.

V is TRBV6-6 and J is TRBJ1-4; 7 nucleotides align to TRBD1. The V segment lost 7 bases and the J segment 0 bases; nucleotides outside the gene matches: 8. The CDR3 covers 16 residues. CDR1 is MNHNY and CDR2 is SVGAGI in the germline V gene (reference sequence). CDR3 sequence reads: CASTRGGLATNEKLFF. The CDR3 DNA reads as TGTGCCAGCACCCGAGGGGGCCTGGCAACTAATGAAAAACTGTTTTTT.

This clone was picked up one time. The J gene is TRBJ2-5, the V gene TRBV14, with D perhaps given as TRBD1 or TRBD2 (5 bases each). CDR1 is SGHDN, CDR2 FVKESK, per germline. V lost 4 bases, J lost 1 base, and 10 bases lay in between. This CDR3 spans 14 amino acids. The CDR3 nucleotides are TGTGCCAGCAGCCGCCAGGGAGTCCAAGAGACCCAGTACTTC. Amino acids: CASSRQGVQETQYF.

The chain carries TRBV21-1 and TRBJ1-3. TRBV21-1 is a pseudogene segment. CDR3 length: 15 residues. In DNA, the CDR3 is TGTGTCAAGCATGCTGCCCGGGTCTCTGGAAACACCATATATTTT. It yields the protein CVKHAARVSGNTIYF.

The chain employs TRBV7-2 and TRBJ1-2, with no clear D. CDR3 length: 13 amino acids. V shed 5 bases and J shed 4 bases, with 11 bases lying between them. CDR1 and CDR2 (germline): SGHTA, FQGNSA. The CDR3 DNA follows: TGTGCCAGCAGCCCCGACCCGGGCTATGGCTACACCTTC. It specifies CASSPDPGYGYTF.

The genes are TRBV7-2 and TRBJ2-3, with D tentatively TRBD1 (7 bases). Between the trimmed V and J ends, which lost 2 bases and 6 bases, there was a span of 9 bases. CDR3 length: 13 amino acids. CDR1 is SGHTA, CDR2 FQGNSA, per germline. The CDR3 sequence: CASSLQGGDTQYF. As DNA, the CDR3 is TGTGCCAGCAGCTTACAGGGGGGTGATACGCAGTATTTT.

The genes are TRBV18 and TRBJ2-3; 10 bases align to TRBD2. The germline CDR1 and CDR2 sequences are KGHSH and LQKENI. CDR3 length: 14 amino acids. After removal of 6 bases from V and 4 bases from J, the junction contained 4 bases not matched to a gene. The CDR3: CASSGTSDSDTQYF. The DNA for the CDR3 is TGTGCCAGCTCGGGGACTAGCGACTCAGATACGCAGTATTTT.

J is TRBJ2-3 and V is TRBV7-2; D is perhaps TRBD1 (5 bases). Trimming shortened V by 0 bases and J by 1 base, and 8 bases separated the two germline ends. Germline V gene lookup returns CDR1 SGHTA and CDR2 FQGNSA. The CDR3 loop spans 15 amino acids. CDR3 region: CASSLAGVGTDTQYF. CDR3 sequence (DNA): TGTGCCAGCAGCTTAGCAGGGGTCGGCACAGATACGCAGTATTTT.

The V call is TRBV20-1, the J call TRBJ2-1; no clear D gene. This CDR3 comprises 11 residues. Looked up from germline, CDR1 is DFQATT and CDR2 is SNEGSKA (reference sequence). Trimming took 4 bases from V and 6 from J, leaving 7 bases between them. In nucleotides, the CDR3 is TGCAGTGCTACCGCTAGCAATGAGCAGTTCTTC. Protein sequence: CSATASNEQFF.

The rearrangement uses TRBV12-5 and TRBJ1-1; D remains ambiguous. This CDR3 has 11 amino acids. Trimming took off 3 bases at V and 11 bases at J, with 10 bases between the two ends. Looked up from germline, CDR1 is LGHNT and CDR2 is FRNRAP. CDR3 sequence (DNA): TGTGCTAGTGGTTTCGGGCAGGAGGCTTTCTTT. Its protein is CASGFGQEAFF.

The rearrangement links TRBV7-6 to TRBJ1-5; D is ambiguous. CDR3 length equals 12 residues. Germline V CDR1 and CDR2: SGHVS, FNYEAQ. Trimming stripped 2 bases from V and 3 bases from J, with 2 bases between. CDR3 nucleotides: TGTGCCAGCAGCTTACTCAATCAGCCCCAGCATTTT. Protein sequence: CASSLLNQPQHF. The full variable domain, completed using reference TRBV7-6 and TRBJ1-5, is GAGVSQSPRYKVTKRGQDVALRCDPISGHVSLYWYRQALGQGPEFLTYFNYEAQQDKSGLPNDRFSAERPEGSISTLTIQRTEQRDSAMYRCASSLLNQPQHFGDGTRLSIL.

The J gene is TRBJ2-7, the V gene TRBV6-5; tentatively, D is TRBD2 (6 bases). V lost 0 bases and J 5 bases, leaving 14 bases between the germline ends. Germline assignment: CDR1 MNHEY and CDR2 SVGAGI. The CDR3 has 15 residues. In nucleotides, the CDR3 is TGTGCCAGCAGTTACTCTAGTGGGGGGATCCACGAGCAGTACTTC. Translated, it gives CASSYSSGGIHEQYF.

The rearrangement joins TRBV19 to TRBJ2-5; TRBD1 matches 7 bases. Germline lookup yields CDR1 LNHDA and CDR2 SQIVND (reference sequence). After removal of 6 bases from V and 7 bases from J, the junction contained 14 bases not matched to a gene. CDR3 length: 15 residues. The CDR3 DNA sequence: TGTGCCAGTAGCACAGGGACAGCCCCTGATGTGACCCAGTACTTC. This translates into CASSTGTAPDVTQYF. The variable domain in full, with the rest retrieved from reference TRBV19 and TRBJ2-5, is DGGITQSPKYLFRKEGQNVTLSCEQNLNHDAMYWYRQDPGQGLRLIYYSQIVNDFQKGDIAEGYSVSREKKESFPLTVTSAQKNPTAFYLCASSTGTAPDVTQYFGPGTRLLVL.

This clone turned up a few times. The chain carries TRBV11-3 and TRBJ2-2, with 13 bases matching TRBD2. There are 17 residues in the CDR3. V lost 2 bases, J lost 2 bases, and 2 bases stayed unmatched. Germline V gene data show CDR1 as SGHNT and CDR2 as YENEEA. This CDR3 is CASSLRGLAGNTGELFF. The CDR3 DNA reads as TGTGCCAGCAGCTTAAGGGGACTAGCGGGAAACACCGGGGAGCTGTTTTTT. The full variable domain, its missing parts supplied by reference TRBV11-3 and TRBJ2-2, is EAGVVQSPRYKIIEKKQPVAFWCNPISGHNTLYWYLQNLGQGPELLIRYENEEAVDDSQLPKDRFSAERLKGVDSTLKIQPAELGDSAVYLCASSLRGLAGNTGELFFGEGSRLTVL.

This chain connects TRBV30 to TRBJ2-1, with TRBD2 as a possible D gene (6 bases). Deletions cut 1 base from V and 0 bases from J, with 16 bases between. This CDR3 is 17 amino acids long. Germline V gene lookup returns CDR1 GTSNPN and CDR2 SVGIG (reference sequence). The CDR3 DNA sequence: TGTGCCTGGAGTGCATCCGGACTACCGAGCTCCTACAATGAGCAGTTCTTC. Protein product: CAWSASGLPSSYNEQFF.

The chain combines TRBV5-4 with TRBJ2-5; D is perhaps TRBD2 (5 bases). Trimming removed 5 bases at V and 7 bases at J, with 18 bases between. The germline CDR1 and CDR2 sequences are SGHNT and YYREEE (reference sequence). The CDR3 runs to 14 residues. This CDR3 is CASSSPDSSRTQYF. Here the CDR3 DNA reads TGTGCCAGCAGTTCTCCGGACTCGTCAAGGACCCAGTACTTC.

For this clone: This CDR3 is also generated by other DNA sequences in the sample. V and J are TRBV7-6 and TRBJ2-2; 9 bases align to TRBD2. The V and J ends lost 6 bases and 4 bases, in that order; junction bases with no gene match: 6. The CDR3 is 15 amino acids. Germline-derived CDR1 and CDR2 are SGHVS and FNYEAQ. CDR3 loop: CASRRSGGSTGELFF. Here the CDR3 DNA reads TGTGCCAGCAGACGTAGCGGGGGCTCCACCGGGGAGCTGTTTTTT.